A selection of T cell receptor beta chains follows, all from one sample in a study of blood T cell repertoires in COVID-19. Profiled with immunoSEQ multiplex PCR; TCRdb holds only in-frame clones, not every one. The sample has about 200,000 clones, approximately 86% seen once. The sample comprised PBMCs or T cells enriched from blood (not recorded which). The receptor set was obtained from a woman aged 60-70 years with acute COVID-19. The conserved cysteine and the conserved F or W are not part of the CDR3 here. D genes are given only for firm matches.

D gene: NA
V gene: TRBV5-4
J gene: TRBJ2-2
CDR3 protein: ASSFHRGGTGELF

D gene: NA
V gene: TRBV27
J gene: TRBJ1-6
CDR3 protein: ASSFRQGYNSPLH

D gene: TRBD1
V gene: TRBV24-1
J gene: TRBJ2-2
CDR3 protein: ATRGTGISGELF

D gene: TRBD2
V gene: TRBV5-5
J gene: TRBJ2-7
CDR3 protein: ASSFERDSYEQY

D gene: NA
V gene: TRBV5-1
J gene: TRBJ1-1
CDR3 protein: ASRAVAGFGEEAF

D gene: NA
V gene: TRBV27
J gene: TRBJ1-2
CDR3 protein: ASRLDGRTAGVGGYT

D gene: NA
V gene: TRBV21-1
J gene: TRBJ1-1
CDR3 protein: ASSKDGDRERTEAF

D gene: NA
V gene: TRBV10-2
J gene: TRBJ1-4
CDR3 protein: ASSGELTNEKLF

D gene: TRBD1
V gene: TRBV7-2
J gene: TRBJ2-3
CDR3 protein: ASSLRQGASTDTQY

D gene: NA
V gene: TRBV29-1
J gene: TRBJ2-6
CDR3 protein: SVPGTDYSGANVLT

D gene: NA
V gene: TRBV7-2
J gene: TRBJ1-6
CDR3 protein: ASSRFPFNSPLH

D gene: NA
V gene: TRBV27
J gene: TRBJ2-7
CDR3 protein: ASSLFRSLSGPTYEQY

D gene: NA
V gene: TRBV6-5
J gene: TRBJ1-2
CDR3 protein: AIQGNYGYT

D gene: NA
V gene: TRBV4-3
J gene: TRBJ1-2
CDR3 protein: ASSKRSHLPGNYGYT

D gene: NA
V gene: TRBV12-3/TRBV12-4
J gene: TRBJ1-1
CDR3 protein: ASRRDTEAF

D gene: TRBD2
V gene: TRBV10-3
J gene: TRBJ2-3
CDR3 protein: AIMTGTSGLSTDTQY

D gene: NA
V gene: TRBV7-9
J gene: TRBJ1-4
CDR3 protein: ASSLETGGGEKLF

D gene: NA
V gene: TRBV3-1/TRBV3-2
J gene: TRBJ2-2
CDR3 protein: ASSPRVDTGELF

D gene: NA
V gene: TRBV24-1
J gene: TRBJ1-2
CDR3 protein: ATSEGRFYGYT

D gene: NA
V gene: TRBV30
J gene: TRBJ2-1
CDR3 protein: AWSVSAGNNEQF

D gene: NA
V gene: TRBV3-1/TRBV3-2
J gene: TRBJ2-6
CDR3 protein: ASSPSHRTGANVLT

D gene: NA
V gene: TRBV5-6
J gene: TRBJ2-1
CDR3 protein: ASSFFETRYNEQF

D gene: NA
V gene: TRBV7-9
J gene: TRBJ2-7
CDR3 protein: ASSDRGPYEQY

D gene: NA
V gene: TRBV24-1
J gene: TRBJ1-2
CDR3 protein: ATSDFRGRGYGYT

D gene: TRBD1
V gene: TRBV5-6
J gene: TRBJ1-2
CDR3 protein: ASSLVDGTGHSGYGYT

D gene: TRBD1
V gene: TRBV4-3
J gene: TRBJ1-1
CDR3 protein: ASSQQTGGTEAF

D gene: NA
V gene: TRBV3-1/TRBV3-2
J gene: TRBJ1-2
CDR3 protein: ASSLRQGGYT

D gene: NA
V gene: TRBV10-1
J gene: TRBJ2-1
CDR3 protein: ASSDGYEQF

D gene: NA
V gene: TRBV15
J gene: TRBJ2-4
CDR3 protein: ATSRDQGAKNIQY

D gene: NA
V gene: TRBV7-2
J gene: TRBJ1-2
CDR3 protein: ASSLAFQGSDYT

D gene: NA
V gene: TRBV28
J gene: TRBJ2-1
CDR3 protein: ASSFLISYNEQF

D gene: NA
V gene: TRBV14
J gene: TRBJ2-1
CDR3 protein: ASSQVQWSGEQF

D gene: TRBD1
V gene: TRBV30
J gene: TRBJ2-1
CDR3 protein: AWSPRDRLAWEQF

D gene: TRBD2
V gene: TRBV6-5
J gene: TRBJ2-1
CDR3 protein: ASSLRRGKYNEQF

D gene: TRBD2
V gene: TRBV13
J gene: TRBJ2-3
CDR3 protein: ASSLRLAEWGGTDTQY

D gene: TRBD1
V gene: TRBV7-8
J gene: TRBJ2-5
CDR3 protein: ASSPVGTVQETQY

D gene: NA
V gene: TRBV6-5
J gene: TRBJ2-2
CDR3 protein: ASRVTGTGELF

D gene: NA
V gene: TRBV7-2
J gene: TRBJ1-3
CDR3 protein: ASSQTSGSGNTIY

D gene: NA
V gene: TRBV9
J gene: TRBJ1-2
CDR3 protein: ASSESGTTYGYT